The 12 T cell receptor beta chains given below trace back to one sample, sequenced in a study of cytomegalovirus exposure and HLA in healthy donors. The PCR had 60 Vbeta and 13 Jbeta primers. TCRdb's copy holds only in-frame clones and misses some; the assay was immunoSEQ multiplex PCR. The data contain 150,000 to 200,000 clones, roughly 80% of them singletons. The sequenced material came from PBMCs. These receptors originate from a man between 45 and 60 years old in good health and CMV-seropositive.

This rearrangement joins TRBV6-1 to TRBJ2-7, with D possibly being TRBD1 (6 bases). CDR1 MNHNS and CDR2 SASEGT come from the germline V gene. The CDR3 has 12 amino acids. Trimming cost V 5 bases and J 4 bases, with 9 bases left between them. The DNA for the CDR3 is TGTGCCAGCAGTAGTAGGGGGTACGAGCAGTACTTC. It is translated as CASSSRGYEQYF.

CDR3 in DNA: TGTGCCAGCAGTTTAGGGGGCGATGAGCAGTTCTTC. Protein product: CASSLGGDEQFF. The chain has TRBV6-6 and TRBJ2-1; the match to TRBD1 covers 7 bases. The CDR3 extends over 12 amino acids. With V trimmed by 4 bases and J by 8 bases, 2 bases remained unmatched. Germline V gene lookup returns CDR1 MNHNY and CDR2 SVGAGI (reference sequence).

This chain uses TRBV28 with TRBJ2-3, with 8 bases matching TRBD2. The CDR3 contains 15 residues. V gave up 5 bases and J gave up 6 bases; unmatched junction bases: 10. CDR1 and CDR2 (germline): MDHEN, SYDVKM. CDR3 in DNA: TGTGCCAGCAGTACGAGCGGGGGAGGTTTGGATACGCAGTATTTT. The encoded protein is CASSTSGGGLDTQYF. Together with reference TRBV28 and TRBJ2-3, the CDR3 gives the full variable domain: DVKVTQSSRYLVKRTGEKVFLECVQDMDHENMFWYRQDPGLGLRLIYFSYDVKMKEKGDIPEGYSVSREKKERFSLILESASTNQTSMYLCASSTSGGGLDTQYFGPGTRLTVL.

The CDR3 protein is CASSFIGQGVYEQYF. The CDR3 nucleotides are TGTGCCAGCAGTTTTATAGGACAGGGGGTCTACGAGCAGTACTTC. V gene TRBV27 combines with J gene TRBJ2-5; TRBD1 matches at 10 bases. TRBJ2-7 matches the DNA end more closely, so the J call is doubtful. The CDR3 has 15 residues. CDR1 and CDR2 (germline): MNHEY, SMNVEV (reference sequence).

The V call is TRBV30, the J call TRBJ1-6; D gene ambiguous. Trimming pared 2 bases from V and 4 bases from J, leaving 6 bases between. The CDR3 is made up of 13 amino acids. From germline, CDR1 is GTSNPN and CDR2 SVGIG (reference sequence). CDR3 bases: TGTGCCTGGAGTTCCAGGTATAATTCACCCCTCCACTTT. Its translation is CAWSSRYNSPLHF.

V and J are TRBV30 and TRBJ2-3; weak D call: TRBD1 (6 bases). CDR3 length equals 14 residues. Trimming stripped 3 bases from V and 2 bases from J, with 12 bases between. Germline V gives CDR1 GTSNPN, CDR2 SVGIG (reference sequence). CDR3 in amino acids: CAWRWGPHTDTQYF. CDR3 DNA: TGTGCCTGGAGATGGGGGCCCCACACAGATACGCAGTATTTT. The full variable domain, with the rest looked up from reference TRBV30 and TRBJ2-3, is SQTIHQWPATLVQPVGSPLSLECTVEGTSNPNLYWYRQAAGRGLQLLFYSVGIGQISSEVPQNLSASRPQDRQFILSSKKLLLSDSGFYLCAWRWGPHTDTQYFGPGTRLTVL.

This clone was counted a single time. V usage is TRBV11-2 and J usage is TRBJ2-5, with D maybe TRBD2 (6 bases). Looked up from germline, CDR1 is SGHAT and CDR2 is FQNNGV. CDR3 size: 14 residues. The germline V and J ends were trimmed by 7 bases and 5 bases, with 17 bases remaining between them. CDR3 coding DNA: TGTGCCAGCACCCCGGGACTCGAGGGGGAGACCCAGTACTTC. This gives the protein CASTPGLEGETQYF.

The rearrangement links TRBV9 to TRBJ2-5, with D maybe TRBD2 (5 bases). V lost 3 bases and J 5 bases, leaving 11 bases between the germline ends. In germline, CDR1 is SGDLS, CDR2 YYNGEE. The CDR3 has 13 residues. The CDR3 region is CASSAGLRETQYF. In nucleotides, the CDR3 is TGTGCCAGCAGCGCAGGACTGCGGGAGACCCAGTACTTC.

V is TRBV18 and J is TRBJ2-7, with 8 bases identical to TRBD1. Trimming took 5 bases from V and 4 from J; bases not matched to a gene: 10. The germline gives CDR1 KGHSH, CDR2 LQKENI. The CDR3 is 15 residues long. The CDR3 nucleotides are TGTGCCAGCTCAGATCCGGACAGGGAGTTATACGAGCAGTACTTC. Protein: CASSDPDRELYEQYF. The entire variable domain, with the rest obtained from reference TRBV18 and TRBJ2-7, is as follows: NAGVMQNPRHLVRRRGQEARLRCSPMKGHSHVYWYRQLPEEGLKFMVYLQKENIIDESGMPKERFSAEFPKEGPSILRIQQVVRGDSAAYFCASSDPDRELYEQYFGPGTRLTVT.

The chain joins TRBV4-1 to TRBJ2-7; D uncertain. CDR1 MGHRA and CDR2 YSYEKL come from the germline V gene. The ends were cut back, 0 bases at V and 6 bases at J, with 15 bases in the middle. The CDR3 loop spans 15 amino acids. The DNA for the CDR3 is TGCGCCAGCAGCCAAGATAGCAGACGGGTGGGCGAGCAGTACTTC. This encodes CASSQDSRRVGEQYF.

For this clone: The junction differs from germline at one of its ends, possibly a read error. The chain carries TRBV29-1 and TRBJ1-3; TRBD1 aligns across 9 bases. The CDR3 is 13 amino acids. The germline CDR1 and CDR2 sequences are SQVTM and ANQGSEA. The CDR3 sequence: CSIKQGAGNTIYF. As DNA, the CDR3 is TGCAGCATCAAACAGGGGGCTGGGAACACCATATATTTT.

This chain joins TRBV10-3 and TRBJ2-5; 12 bases are a match to TRBD2. The CDR3 spans 17 residues. Germline CDR1 reads ENHRY; CDR2 reads SYGVKD. J was trimmed by 2 bases and V by 4 bases; bases with no gene match: 8. The CDR3 protein is CAISGGLAGGVQETQYF. In nucleotides, the CDR3 is TGTGCCATCAGTGGCGGGCTAGCGGGAGGGGTACAAGAGACCCAGTACTTC.